The 12 T cell receptor beta chains reported below all come from one sample, sequenced in a study of blood T cell repertoires in COVID-19. Generated by immunoSEQ multiplex PCR, the TCRdb table keeps only in-frame clones and is missing some. The sample contains about 200,000 clones, about 81% of which appear only once. Sequenced material: peripheral blood. The receptor source for this set is a woman of 80 years or more with COVID-19, enrolled during active disease.

This chain joins TRBV13 and TRBJ1-2; TRBD1 aligns across 12 bases. Germline CDR1 and CDR2: PRHDT and FYEKMQ (reference sequence). V shed 3 bases, J shed 4 bases, and the junction held 6 bases outside the gene matches. This CDR3 spans 16 amino acids. CDR3 DNA: TGTGCCAGCAGCTTCGGGACAGGGGGCCCGGGCTATGGCTACACCTTC. Its translation is CASSFGTGGPGYGYTF.

The chain recombines TRBV6-5 with TRBJ1-2; 7 bases are shared with TRBD1. Germline lookup yields CDR1 MNHEY and CDR2 SVGAGI. V was pared by 6 bases and J by 7 bases, with 5 bases of the junction left unmatched. This CDR3 region has 12 residues. This CDR3 reads CASRNRGFGYTF. The DNA of the CDR3 is TGTGCCAGCAGAAACAGGGGTTTTGGCTACACCTTC.

In DNA form, the CDR3 reads TGTGCCAGCAGCCAAGCAAGTTCACTGCTGGAGACCCAGTACTTC. The encoded protein is CASSQASSLLETQYF. The gene calls are TRBV3-1 (or the pseudogene TRBV3-2) and TRBJ2-5; D gene unclear. Per germline, CDR1 LGHDT and CDR2 YNNKEL (reference sequence). Trimming left V 1 base short and J 5 bases short, with 14 bases between. The CDR3 has 15 residues.

The rearrangement uses TRBV6-4 and TRBJ1-2, with 7 bases matching TRBD1. J lost 5 bases, V lost 3 bases, and 9 bases had no gene match. This CDR3 spans 15 amino acids. Per the germline V gene, CDR1 is MRHNA and CDR2 is SNTAGT. The CDR3 here is CASSEDRASFYGYTF. In DNA form, the CDR3 reads TGTGCCAGCAGTGAAGACAGGGCCTCCTTTTATGGCTACACCTTC.

The CDR3: CASRLNGRDSPLHF. The CDR3 coding sequence is TGCGCCAGCAGGCTCAACGGGAGGGATTCACCCCTCCACTTT. This chain uses TRBV5-1 with TRBJ1-6; D is uncertain. The CDR3 sequence is 14 residues long. In germline, CDR1 is SGHRS, CDR2 YFSETQ. V was clipped by 5 bases and J by 8 bases, with 14 bases between them.

The chain uses TRBV18 and TRBJ1-6; D not certain. The CDR3 contains 14 residues. Germline V gene sequence: CDR1 KGHSH, CDR2 LQKENI. V gave up 3 bases and J gave up 8 bases, with 11 bases separating them. As DNA, the CDR3 is TGTGCCAGCTCACCGGGAGGGTCCTATTCACCCCTCCACTTT. It specifies CASSPGGSYSPLHF.

J is TRBJ2-1 and V is TRBV11-3, with 12 bases identical to TRBD2. With V trimmed by 5 bases and J by 6 bases, 2 bases remained unmatched. This CDR3 contains 14 residues. CDR1 SGHNT and CDR2 YENEEA come from the germline V gene. DNA for the CDR3: TGTGCCAGCAGCCGGACTAGCGGGACCAATGAGCAGTTCTTC. As protein: CASSRTSGTNEQFF.

The chain couples TRBV10-3 to TRBJ2-1; D not certain. With 5 bases removed from V and 0 bases from J, the gap between germline ends came to 11 bases. The CDR3 runs to 15 residues. The germline V gene encodes CDR1 ENHRY and CDR2 SYGVKD. The CDR3 region is CAISIQTISYNEQFF. CDR3 nucleotide sequence: TGTGCCATCAGTATACAAACGATCTCCTACAATGAGCAGTTCTTC.

The J gene is TRBJ1-5, the V gene TRBV7-9; 8 nucleotides match TRBD1. The germline CDR1 and CDR2 sequences are SEHNR and FQNEAQ (reference sequence). The CDR3 is 14 residues long. The junction had 9 bases not matched to a gene; V was cut back by 10 bases and J by 4 bases. CDR3 sequence (DNA): TGTGCCACCTCTGGGACAGGAAAGAATCAGCCCCAGCATTTT. Residues: CATSGTGKNQPQHF.

The V gene is TRBV28, the J gene TRBJ1-2; D remains unclear. Germline CDR1 is MDHEN and CDR2 is SYDVKM. V was trimmed by 3 bases and J by 8 bases, leaving 13 bases between them. CDR3 length equals 13 residues. The CDR3 DNA sequence: TGTGCCAGCAGTTTCATCACGTCCCAGGGCTACACCTTC. Translated: CASSFITSQGYTF.

The chain uses TRBV14 and TRBJ1-3; possible D gene TRBD1, 5 bases. Germline V gene data show CDR1 as SGHDN and CDR2 as FVKESK. The CDR3 length is 13 residues. Trimming removed 4 bases at V and 4 bases at J, with 8 bases between. The CDR3, as DNA: TGTGCCAGCAGCCGGGGCCTCGGAAACACCATATATTTT. Protein sequence: CASSRGLGNTIYF. The entire variable domain, with the rest obtained from reference TRBV14 and TRBJ1-3, is as follows: EAGVTQFPSHSVIEKGQTVTLRCDPISGHDNLYWYRRVMGKEIKFLLHFVKESKQDESGMPNNRFLAERTGGTYSTLKVQPAELEDSGVYFCASSRGLGNTIYFGEGSWLTVV.

V is TRBV18 and J is TRBJ1-5; D is possibly TRBD1 (5 bases). V was trimmed by 3 bases and J by 1 base, leaving 10 bases between them. Germline CDR1 and CDR2: KGHSH and LQKENI. This CDR3 has 15 residues. The DNA for the CDR3 is TGTGCCAGCTCACCCCAGACAGCCAGCAATCAGCCCCAGCATTTT. This gives the protein CASSPQTASNQPQHF.